This T cell receptor (beta chain) is from a study of human T cells and chemical hapten exposure. Study in general: Chiefly female patients presented with alopecia areata, totalis or universalis. Study-wide results and limits: Counts of expanded TCRs (at PT1) showed a positive correlation with patch test score. Every donor had alopecia, and their immune response may therefore differ from healthy people's.

The sample holds a few counts of this clonotype. The antigen remains undetermined. One entry per CDR3 protein results from TCRdb running MiXCR on the RACE reads. Of about 380,000 distinct CDR3 sequences listed, about 6% are singletons. Time point specified: patch test 2, 6 weeks after DPC sensitization. Regarding treatment: therapeutic diphenylcyclopropenone sensitization with weekly scalp DPC. V shed 5 bases and J shed 7 bases, with 18 bases lying between them. This CDR3 comprises 15 residues. Germline assignment: CDR1 SEHNR and CDR2 FQNEAQ (reference sequence). The gene calls are TRBV7-9 and TRBJ1-5; D perhaps matches TRBD1 (5 bases). The material was whole blood, obtained in connection with sensitization to the hapten diphenylcyclopropenone (DPC). The source of this sequence is a woman aged 18-35 years with alopecia areata. Some clones in this sample may be carry-over from other donors' samples. The CDR3 protein is CASSREGVAGQPQHF. Written as DNA, the CDR3 is TGTGCCAGCAGCCGAGAAGGGGTGGCGGGACAGCCCCAGCATTTT.